This record concerns one T cell receptor beta chain sequence. Trimming took 3 bases from V and 3 from J; bases not matched to a gene: 3. Germline CDR1 reads SGDLS; CDR2 reads YYNGEE. The length of the CDR3 is 15 residues. The data were taken from a study of OX40 agonist ivuxolimab in advanced cancers. Assay used: immunoSEQ multiplex PCR; TCRdb lists only in-frame clones, some missing. This sample has about 20,000 clones, with 80% to 90% found just once. The chain recombines TRBV9 with TRBJ2-7, with 13 bases matching TRBD2. This sample comprised CD4+ or CD8+ T cells sorted from blood, obtained in a trial of the OX40 agonist ivuxolimab. The TCR sequence derives from an adult with an advanced solid tumor such as melanoma, head and neck, liver or kidney cancer. The CDR3 reads CASSAGLAGIYEQYF. CDR3 DNA sequence: TGTGCCAGCAGCGCGGGACTAGCGGGGATCTACGAGCAGTACTTC.